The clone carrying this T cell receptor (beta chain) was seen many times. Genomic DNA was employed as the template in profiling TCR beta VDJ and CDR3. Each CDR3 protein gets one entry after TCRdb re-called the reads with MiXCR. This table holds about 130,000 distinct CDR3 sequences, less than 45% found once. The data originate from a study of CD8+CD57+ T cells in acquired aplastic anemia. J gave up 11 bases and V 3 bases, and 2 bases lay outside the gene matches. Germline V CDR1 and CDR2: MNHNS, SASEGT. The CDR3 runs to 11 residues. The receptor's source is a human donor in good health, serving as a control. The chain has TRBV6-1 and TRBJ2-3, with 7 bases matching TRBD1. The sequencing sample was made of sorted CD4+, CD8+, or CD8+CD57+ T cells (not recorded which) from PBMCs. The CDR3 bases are TGTGCCAGCAGTGACCGGGACAGGCAGTATTTT. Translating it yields CASSDRDRQYF.